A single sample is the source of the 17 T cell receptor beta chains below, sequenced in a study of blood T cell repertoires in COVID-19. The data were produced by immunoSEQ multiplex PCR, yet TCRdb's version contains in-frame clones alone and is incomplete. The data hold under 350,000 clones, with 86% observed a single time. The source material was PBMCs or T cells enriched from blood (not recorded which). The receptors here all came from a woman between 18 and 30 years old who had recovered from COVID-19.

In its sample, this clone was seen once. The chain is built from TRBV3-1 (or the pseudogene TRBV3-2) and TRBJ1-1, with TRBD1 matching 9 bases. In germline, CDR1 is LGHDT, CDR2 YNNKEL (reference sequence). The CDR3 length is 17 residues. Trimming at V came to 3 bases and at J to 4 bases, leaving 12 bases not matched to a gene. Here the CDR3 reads CASSQEQGAKMSTEAFF. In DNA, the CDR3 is TGTGCCAGCAGCCAGGAACAGGGGGCTAAGATGAGCACTGAAGCTTTCTTT.

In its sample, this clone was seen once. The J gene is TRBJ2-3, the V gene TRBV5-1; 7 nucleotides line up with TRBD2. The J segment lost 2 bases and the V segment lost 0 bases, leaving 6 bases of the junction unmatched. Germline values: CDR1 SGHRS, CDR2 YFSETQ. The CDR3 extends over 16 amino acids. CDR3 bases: TGCGCCAGCAGCTTGGGGGACTACCCCCCCACAGATACGCAGTATTTT. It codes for CASSLGDYPPTDTQYF.

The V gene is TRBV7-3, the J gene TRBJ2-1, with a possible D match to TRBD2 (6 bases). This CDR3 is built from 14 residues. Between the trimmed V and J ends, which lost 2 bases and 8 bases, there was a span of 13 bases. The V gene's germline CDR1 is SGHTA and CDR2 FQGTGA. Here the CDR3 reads CASSLSWTIHEQFF. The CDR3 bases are TGTGCCAGCAGCTTATCATGGACTATCCATGAGCAGTTCTTC.

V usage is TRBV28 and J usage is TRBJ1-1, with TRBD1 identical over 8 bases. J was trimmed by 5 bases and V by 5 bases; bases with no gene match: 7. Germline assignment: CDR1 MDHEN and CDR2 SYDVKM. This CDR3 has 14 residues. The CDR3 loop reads CASSRDRGVTEAFF. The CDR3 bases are TGTGCCAGCAGTAGAGACAGGGGTGTTACTGAAGCTTTCTTT.

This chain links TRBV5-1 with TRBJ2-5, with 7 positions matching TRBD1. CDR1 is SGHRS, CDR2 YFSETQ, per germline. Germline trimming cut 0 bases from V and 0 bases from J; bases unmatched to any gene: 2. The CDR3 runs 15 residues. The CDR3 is CASSLGDRDQETQYF. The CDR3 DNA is TGCGCCAGCAGCTTGGGAGACAGGGACCAAGAGACCCAGTACTTC.

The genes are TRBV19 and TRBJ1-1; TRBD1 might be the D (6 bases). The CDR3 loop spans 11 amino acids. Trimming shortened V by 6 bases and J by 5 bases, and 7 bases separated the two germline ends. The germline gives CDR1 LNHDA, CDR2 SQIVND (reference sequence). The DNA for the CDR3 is TGTGCCAGTAGCAGGGGAACTGAAGCTTTCTTT. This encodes CASSRGTEAFF.

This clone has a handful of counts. CDR3 sequence reads: CASSELGRGPSYEQYF. The CDR3 DNA reads TGCGCCAGCAGTGAGCTGGGGCGGGGGCCCTCCTACGAGCAGTACTTC. The chain uses TRBV10-2 and TRBJ2-7, with TRBD2 as a possible D gene (7 bases). The CDR3 sequence is 16 residues long. CDR1 WSHSY and CDR2 SAAADI come from the germline V gene. Trimming pared 2 bases from V and 0 bases from J, leaving 14 bases between.

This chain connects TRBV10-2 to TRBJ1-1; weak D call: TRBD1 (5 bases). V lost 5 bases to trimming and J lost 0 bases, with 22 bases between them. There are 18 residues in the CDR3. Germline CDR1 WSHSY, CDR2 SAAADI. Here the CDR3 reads CASSLLNWGSSMNTEAFF. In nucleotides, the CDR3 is TGCGCCAGCAGTCTATTAAACTGGGGCAGCTCAATGAACACTGAAGCTTTCTTT.

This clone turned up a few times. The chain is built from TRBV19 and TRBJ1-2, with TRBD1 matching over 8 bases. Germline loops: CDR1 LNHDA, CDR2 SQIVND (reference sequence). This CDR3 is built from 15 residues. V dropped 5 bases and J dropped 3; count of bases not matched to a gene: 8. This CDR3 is CASSGETGADYGYTF. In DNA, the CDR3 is TGTGCCAGTAGTGGAGAGACAGGGGCCGACTATGGCTACACCTTC.

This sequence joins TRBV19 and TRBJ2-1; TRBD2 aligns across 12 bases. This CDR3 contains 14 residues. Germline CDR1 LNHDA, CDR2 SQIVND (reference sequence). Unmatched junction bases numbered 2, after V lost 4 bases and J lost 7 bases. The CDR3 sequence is CASSTGTSGNEQFF. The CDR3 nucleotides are TGTGCCAGTAGTACCGGGACTAGCGGGAATGAGCAGTTCTTC.

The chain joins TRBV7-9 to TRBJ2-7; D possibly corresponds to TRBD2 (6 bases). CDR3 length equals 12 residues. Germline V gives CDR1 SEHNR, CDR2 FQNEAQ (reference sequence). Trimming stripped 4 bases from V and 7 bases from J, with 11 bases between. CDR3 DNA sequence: TGTGCCAGCAGCTGGGACTCCGGGGAGCAGTACTTC. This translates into CASSWDSGEQYF.

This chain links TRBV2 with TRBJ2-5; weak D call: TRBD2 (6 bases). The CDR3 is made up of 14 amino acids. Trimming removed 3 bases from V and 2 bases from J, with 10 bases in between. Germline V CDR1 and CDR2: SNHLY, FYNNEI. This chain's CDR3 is CASSEGLAQETQYF. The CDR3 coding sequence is TGTGCCAGCAGTGAGGGGCTAGCGCAAGAGACCCAGTACTTC.

The CDR3 sequence: CAWGRTGNNEKLFF. The CDR3 DNA sequence: TGTGCCTGGGGAAGGACGGGGAATAATGAAAAACTGTTTTTT. The chain uses TRBV30 and TRBJ1-4; D is unresolved. The CDR3 has 14 residues. The V end lost 5 bases, the J end lost 4 bases, and 14 bases lay between the germline ends. Germline CDR1 reads GTSNPN; CDR2 reads SVGIG (reference sequence).

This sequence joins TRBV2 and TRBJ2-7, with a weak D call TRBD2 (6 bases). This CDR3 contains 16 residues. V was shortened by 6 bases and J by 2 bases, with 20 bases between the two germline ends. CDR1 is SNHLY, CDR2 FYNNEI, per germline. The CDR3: CASRGGFREPTYEQYF. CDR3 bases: TGTGCCAGCAGGGGGGGATTCCGGGAGCCTACCTACGAGCAGTACTTC.

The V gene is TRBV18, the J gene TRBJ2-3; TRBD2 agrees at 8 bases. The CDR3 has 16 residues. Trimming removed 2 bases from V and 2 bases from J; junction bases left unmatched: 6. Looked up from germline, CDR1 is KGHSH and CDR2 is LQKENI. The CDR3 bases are TGTGCCAGCTCACCAGGACGGGGGGGGCTCACAGATACGCAGTATTTT. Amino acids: CASSPGRGGLTDTQYF.

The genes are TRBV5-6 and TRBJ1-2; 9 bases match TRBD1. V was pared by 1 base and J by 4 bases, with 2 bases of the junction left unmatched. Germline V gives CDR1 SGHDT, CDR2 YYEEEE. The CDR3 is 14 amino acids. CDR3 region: CASSLTGGGYGYTF. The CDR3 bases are TGTGCCAGCAGCTTGACAGGGGGCGGCTATGGCTACACCTTC.

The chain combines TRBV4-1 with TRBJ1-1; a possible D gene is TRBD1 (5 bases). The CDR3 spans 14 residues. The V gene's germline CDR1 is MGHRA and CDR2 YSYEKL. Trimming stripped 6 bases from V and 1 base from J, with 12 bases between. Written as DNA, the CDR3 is TGCGCCAGCAGTCCGGGGGGACGGAACACTGAAGCTTTCTTT. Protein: CASSPGGRNTEAFF.